What follows are 6 T cell receptor beta chains derived from one specimen sequenced in a study of blood T cells in healthy people across ages. Next came a second PCR, run for about 7 to 11 cycles, which used a sample-barcoded 5' primer along with a J-beta primer mix. From the 5' RACE reads, TCRdb called clonotypes with MiXCR, one entry per CDR3 protein. Of about 1.8 million distinct CDR3 sequences in the sample, around 48% were seen once. Material: blood. The receptors shown here come from a woman between 40 and 50 years old in good health.

As regards this clonotype: Its ends do not fully match the called genes, so a read error is possible. The CDR3 bases are TGTGCCAGCAGCATATCCCGGGGTGCCTATAGCTACACCTTC. It is translated as CASSISRGAYSYTF. The rearrangement uses TRBV7-9 and TRBJ1-2, with unresolved D. CDR3 size: 14 residues. CDR1 and CDR2 (germline): SEHNR, FQNEAQ (reference sequence).

This chain uses TRBV5-1 with TRBJ2-3, with TRBD2 matching over 13 bases. This CDR3 has 14 residues. CDR1 is SGHRS and CDR2 is YFSETQ in the germline V gene. After removal of 4 bases from V and 7 bases from J, the junction contained 3 bases not matched to a gene. The CDR3 region is CASSGLAGVNTQYF. CDR3 DNA sequence: TGCGCCAGCAGCGGACTAGCGGGGGTGAATACGCAGTATTTT.

This clonotype was observed a few times. This chain links TRBV4-3 with TRBJ1-6; 9 nucleotides align to TRBD1. Germline V gene lookup returns CDR1 LGHNA and CDR2 YSLEER. V dropped 1 base and J dropped 9; count of bases not matched to a gene: 4. The length of the CDR3 is 15 residues. The CDR3 DNA is TGCGCCAGCAGCCAAGGGGACAGGGTAGGTTCACCCCTCCACTTT. Amino acid sequence: CASSQGDRVGSPLHF.

This clonotype turned up a few times. The V gene is TRBV27, the J gene TRBJ2-7; D is perhaps TRBD1 (6 bases). This CDR3 comprises 13 residues. Germline CDR1 reads MNHEY; CDR2 reads SMNVEV (reference sequence). Trimming left V 0 bases short and J 6 bases short, with 9 bases between. The CDR3 region has the DNA TGTGCCAGCAGTTTATCCAGGACAGCCGAGCAGTACTTC. It is translated as CASSLSRTAEQYF.

V and J are TRBV7-9 and TRBJ2-3, with D uncertain. V was shortened by 2 bases and J by 0 bases, with 12 bases between the two germline ends. The CDR3 length is 16 residues. The germline V gene encodes CDR1 SEHNR and CDR2 FQNEAQ (reference sequence). The CDR3 protein is CASSLLPQSSTDTQYF. As DNA, the CDR3 is TGTGCCAGCAGCTTACTCCCCCAATCTAGCACAGATACGCAGTATTTT.

CDR3: CASSLEGASGPYEQYF. The DNA of the CDR3 is TGTGCCAGCAGCTTAGAGGGGGCTAGCGGTCCCTACGAGCAGTACTTC. The V gene is TRBV7-2, the J gene TRBJ2-7; D tentatively reads TRBD1 or TRBD2 (7 bases each). Trimming took off 1 base at V and 2 bases at J, with 15 bases between the two ends. This CDR3 is 16 amino acids long. Germline lookup yields CDR1 SGHTA and CDR2 FQGNSA.